This TCR beta chain comes out of a study of metastatic and nonmetastatic thyroid tumors. About the research overall: The comparison covered peripheral blood and tumor or nodule tissue in malignant and benign thyroid patients.

Findings of the study overall: In blood and tumor, TCR beta diversity was reportedly significantly higher in malignant thyroid tumors than in benign nodules.

As originally analysed: A classifier for distant metastasis in papillary thyroid cancer was constructed using CDR3 differences observed across clinicopathological groups. MiXCR reprocessed the PCR reads for TCRdb. V and J calls and clone size were set by TCRdb, not the authors. Among 75,000 to 100,000 clones listed, roughly an eighth were seen once. Trimming cost V 2 bases and J 5 bases, with 18 bases left between them. Germline CDR1 and CDR2: DFQATT and SNEGSKA (reference sequence). This CDR3 spans 15 amino acids. This clone was seen repeatedly, ten times or more. Its antigen is unknown. Other DNA sequences of this sample code for an identical CDR3. The entire patient cohort was treatment-naive prior to thyroid surgery.

The source of this sequence is a female donor with papillary thyroid cancer or a benign thyroid nodule (not recorded which). Some clones in this sample may be carry-over from other donors' samples. The specimen sequenced was blood. The chain uses TRBV20-1 and TRBJ2-5; D call uncertain. The CDR3 protein is CSARSSSQLRETQYF. For the CDR3, the DNA is TGCAGTGCTAGATCAAGCAGCCAGCTCCGGGAGACCCAGTACTTC.